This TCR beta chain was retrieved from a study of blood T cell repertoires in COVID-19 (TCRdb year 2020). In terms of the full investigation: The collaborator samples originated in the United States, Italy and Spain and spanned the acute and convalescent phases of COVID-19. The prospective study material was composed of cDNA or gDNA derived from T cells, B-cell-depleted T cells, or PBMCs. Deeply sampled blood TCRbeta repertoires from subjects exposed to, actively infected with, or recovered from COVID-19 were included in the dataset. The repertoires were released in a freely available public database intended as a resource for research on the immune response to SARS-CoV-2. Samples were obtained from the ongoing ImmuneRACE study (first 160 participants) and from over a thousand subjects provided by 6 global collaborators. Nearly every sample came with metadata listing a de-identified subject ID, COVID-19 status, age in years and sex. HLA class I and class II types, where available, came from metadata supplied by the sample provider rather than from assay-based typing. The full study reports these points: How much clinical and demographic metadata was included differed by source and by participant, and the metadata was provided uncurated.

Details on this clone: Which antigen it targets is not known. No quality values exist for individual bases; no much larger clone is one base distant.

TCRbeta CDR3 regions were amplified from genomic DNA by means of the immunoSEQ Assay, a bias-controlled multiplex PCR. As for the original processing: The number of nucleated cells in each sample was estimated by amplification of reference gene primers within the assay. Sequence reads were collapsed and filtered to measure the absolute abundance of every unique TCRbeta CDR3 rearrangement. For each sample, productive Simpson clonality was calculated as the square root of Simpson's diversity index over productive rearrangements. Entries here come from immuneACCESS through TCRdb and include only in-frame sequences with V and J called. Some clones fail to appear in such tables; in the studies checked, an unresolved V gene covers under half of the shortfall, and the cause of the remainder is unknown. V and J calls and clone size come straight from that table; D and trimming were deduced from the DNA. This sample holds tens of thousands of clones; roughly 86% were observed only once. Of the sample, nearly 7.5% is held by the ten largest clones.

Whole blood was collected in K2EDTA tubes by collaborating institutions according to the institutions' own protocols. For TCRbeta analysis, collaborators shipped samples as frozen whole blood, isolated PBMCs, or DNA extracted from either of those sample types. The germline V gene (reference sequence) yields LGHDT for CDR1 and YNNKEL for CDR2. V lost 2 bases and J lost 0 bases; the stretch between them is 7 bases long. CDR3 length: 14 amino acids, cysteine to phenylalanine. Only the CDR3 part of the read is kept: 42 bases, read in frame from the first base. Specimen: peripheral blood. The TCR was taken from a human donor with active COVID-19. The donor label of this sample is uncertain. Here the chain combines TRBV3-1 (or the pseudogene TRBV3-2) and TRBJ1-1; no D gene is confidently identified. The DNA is TGTGCCAGCAGCCAATCCGGGATGAACACTGAAGCTTTCTTT. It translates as CASSQSGMNTEAFF.